The sequence of this T cell receptor beta chain was determined in a study of cytomegalovirus exposure and HLA in healthy donors. Whole-study results and caveats: In vitro experiments confirmed that a few CMV-associated chains were specific for CMV antigens. Cytomegalovirus-associated TCR beta chains were listed, numbering 150 to 200. When analyzed later, a missense DCLRE1C variant was found to be linked to TCR beta V- and J-gene trimming.

Germline CDR1 is MNHEY and CDR2 is SVGAGI. The CDR3 is 13 amino acids. Trimming stripped 2 bases from V and 8 bases from J, with 12 bases between. This PCR relied on a set of 60 Vbeta primers and 13 Jbeta primers. Libraries were prepared by immunoSEQ multiplex PCR; TCRdb keeps only in-frame clonotypes and omits some of them. Of more than 75,000 clones listed, 79% are singletons. A note on this clone: Its cognate antigen is unknown.

Material for sequencing was PBMCs. The chain couples TRBV6-5 to TRBJ1-2; no clear D gene. The sequence was obtained from a man aged 30-40 years in good health and CMV-seronegative. The CDR3 sequence is CASSYEYLEGYTF. The CDR3 coding sequence is TGTGCCAGCAGTTACGAGTACCTAGAGGGCTACACCTTC.